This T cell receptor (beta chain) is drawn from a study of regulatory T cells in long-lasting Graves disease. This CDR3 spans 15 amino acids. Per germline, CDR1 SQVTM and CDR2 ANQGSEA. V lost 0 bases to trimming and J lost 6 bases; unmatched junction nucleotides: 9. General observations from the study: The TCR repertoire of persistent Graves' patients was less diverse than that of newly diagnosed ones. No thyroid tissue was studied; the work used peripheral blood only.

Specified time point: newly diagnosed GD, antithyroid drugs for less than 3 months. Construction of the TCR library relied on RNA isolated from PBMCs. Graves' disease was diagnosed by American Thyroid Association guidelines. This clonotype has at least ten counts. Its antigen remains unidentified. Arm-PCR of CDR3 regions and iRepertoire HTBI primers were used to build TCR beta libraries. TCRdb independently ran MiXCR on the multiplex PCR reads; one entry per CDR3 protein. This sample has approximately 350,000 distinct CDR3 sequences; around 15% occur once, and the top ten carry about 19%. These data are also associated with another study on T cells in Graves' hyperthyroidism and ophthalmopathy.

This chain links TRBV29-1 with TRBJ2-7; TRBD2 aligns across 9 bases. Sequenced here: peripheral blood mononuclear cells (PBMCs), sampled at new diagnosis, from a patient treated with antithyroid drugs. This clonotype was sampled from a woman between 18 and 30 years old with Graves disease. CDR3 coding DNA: TGCAGCGTTGAAGAGAGCAGCGGGGGGCCCGCCGAGCAGTACTTC. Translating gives CSVEESSGGPAEQYF.